Listed here is a single T cell receptor beta chain. The specificity of this receptor is unknown. Base qualities are not recorded, but no much larger clone differs from it by a single base. V and J lose 7 bases and 2 bases, and a span of 21 bases separates them. The CDR3 numbers 16 residues from cysteine through phenylalanine. Only CDR3 DNA remains: 48 bases, in frame from the first base. The germline V gene (reference sequence) sets CDR1 to MNHEY and CDR2 to SMNVEV. Whole blood was collected in K2EDTA tubes by collaborating institutions according to the institutions' own protocols. Collaborator samples were shipped for TCRbeta analysis as frozen whole blood, isolated PBMCs, or DNA extracted from either sample type. The data derive from a study of blood T cell repertoires in COVID-19 (dated by TCRdb to the early 2020s). Regarding the complete study: Samples from collaborators originated in the United States, Italy and Spain and spanned both the acute and convalescent phases of COVID-19. The prospective study material was composed of cDNA or gDNA derived from T cells, B-cell-depleted T cells, or PBMCs. The dataset comprised deeply sampled blood TCRbeta repertoires from subjects exposed to, actively infected with, or recovered from COVID-19. The repertoires were released in a freely available public database meant as a resource for research on the immune response to SARS-CoV-2. Samples came from the ongoing ImmuneRACE study (first 160 participants) plus 1,254 subjects from 6 global collaborators. Nearly every sample came with metadata listing a de-identified subject ID, COVID-19 status, age in years and sex. HLA class I and class II types, where available, came from metadata supplied by the sample provider rather than from assay-based typing.

Results and caveats for the whole study, not just this receptor: Clinical and demographic metadata were provided uncurated, with the amount varying by source and participant.

The immunoSEQ Assay, a bias-controlled multiplex PCR, was used to amplify TCRbeta CDR3 regions from genomic DNA. The study's processing was this. Nucleated cell counts per sample were estimated from amplification of reference gene primers within the assay. Sequence reads were collapsed and filtered to measure the absolute abundance of every unique TCRbeta CDR3 rearrangement. For each sample, productive Simpson clonality was calculated as the square root of Simpson's diversity index across productive rearrangements. What TCRdb holds here is the immuneACCESS table cut down to in-frame rearrangements. Part of the clones is not present; checked against another copy, under half of the missing clones reflect an unresolved V gene, and the others are unexplained. The DNA gave D and trimming, while V, J and clone size come from that table. Recorded for this sample are just over 90,000 clones; under 90% of them occurred a single time. The ten largest clones capture roughly 1.5% of the sample.

The chain links TRBV27 with TRBJ2-7, with no confident D gene call. The TCR sequence derives from a human donor with active COVID-19. The donor label of this sample is uncertain. Sequencing used peripheral blood. The bases read TGTGCCAGCATGACTGGTTACCCTCACCCCGCCTACGAGCAGTACTTC. Its translation reads: CASMTGYPHPAYEQYF.